These 27 T cell receptor beta chains were sequenced from one sample in a study of spatial heterogeneity in lung cancer. TCRdb itself ran the 5' RACE reads through MiXCR, one entry per CDR3 protein. The sample lists approximately 40,000 distinct CDR3 sequences, 6.5% to 8.5% occurring once. The time point: sample taken at primary tumor resection. Researchers sequenced whole RNA taken from tumor, nontumor lung or frozen PBMC without sorting. The sequencing used PBMCs, collected at surgery. Receptors were obtained from a female donor with early-stage non-small cell lung cancer.

The J gene is TRBJ1-4, the V gene TRBV18, with unresolved D. Trimming removed 3 bases at V and 7 bases at J, with 9 bases between. CDR3 size: 13 residues. Looked up from germline, CDR1 is KGHSH and CDR2 is LQKENI. DNA for the CDR3: TGTGCCAGCTCACCGGTCGCAGCTGAAAAACTGTTTTTT. This codes for CASSPVAAEKLFF.

This clonotype has at least ten counts. V usage is TRBV9 and J usage is TRBJ2-3; 8 nucleotides agree with TRBD1. From germline, CDR1 is SGDLS and CDR2 YYNGEE. V trimming: 2 bases; J trimming: 0 bases; junction bases outside the gene matches: 5. The CDR3 sequence is 16 residues long. CDR3 sequence: CASSVGQGRSTDTQYF. CDR3 DNA sequence: TGTGCCAGCAGCGTCGGACAGGGTAGAAGCACAGATACGCAGTATTTT.

This clonotype was recorded at least ten times. This chain joins TRBV18 and TRBJ1-2; maybe TRBD1 (5 bases). Germline CDR1 reads KGHSH; CDR2 reads LQKENI. Trimming removed 3 bases from V and 8 bases from J, with 13 bases in between. There are 13 residues in the CDR3. As DNA, the CDR3 is TGTGCCAGCTCACCCGTGGGGCTAGGCGGCTACACCTTC. Translating it yields CASSPVGLGGYTF.

The chain employs TRBV9 and TRBJ1-2; 8 bases agree with TRBD1. Looked up from germline, CDR1 is SGDLS and CDR2 is YYNGEE. CDR3 length: 16 residues. V gave up 1 base and J gave up 5 bases; unmatched junction bases: 10. For the CDR3, the DNA is TGTGCCAGCAGCGTAAGAGAACGGACAGGGTCGTATGGCTACACCTTC. Translation: CASSVRERTGSYGYTF.

This clonotype was counted at least ten times. J is TRBJ2-1 and V is TRBV7-3, with 7 bases identical to TRBD1. CDR1 is SGHTA, CDR2 FQGTGA, per germline. Unmatched junction bases numbered 7, after V lost 5 bases and J lost 12 bases. This CDR3 is 12 amino acids long. The CDR3 nucleotides are TGTGCCAGCAGCCGGAGAGGGGGCTGGCAGTTCTTC. This encodes CASSRRGGWQFF.

This clonotype was seen more than once but under ten times. The V call is TRBV20-1, the J call TRBJ1-2; tentative D call: TRBD1 (5 bases). CDR1 is DFQATT and CDR2 is SNEGSKA in the germline V gene (reference sequence). Between the trimmed V and J ends, which lost 0 bases and 8 bases, there was a span of 22 bases. The CDR3 length is 16 residues. The CDR3 is CSARDPAVGASSGYTF. Here the CDR3 DNA reads TGCAGTGCTAGAGACCCCGCGGTAGGGGCCTCTTCCGGCTACACCTTC.

In its sample, this clonotype was seen many times. The V call is TRBV5-1, the J call TRBJ2-5, with TRBD2 matching 14 bases. Germline V lookup: CDR1 SGHRS, CDR2 YFSETQ. V lost 3 bases to trimming and J lost 0 bases; unmatched junction nucleotides: 4. The CDR3 spans 17 residues. The CDR3 loop reads CASSSGLAGGNQETQYF. The CDR3 nucleotides read TGCGCCAGCAGCTCCGGACTAGCGGGGGGCAACCAAGAGACCCAGTACTTC.

This clonotype showed up many times. The V and J genes are TRBV24-1 and TRBJ2-1; TRBD1 is a possible D gene (5 bases). From germline, CDR1 is KGHDR and CDR2 SFDVKD. Trimming left V 0 bases short and J 0 bases short, with 14 bases between. The CDR3 covers 18 residues. The CDR3 DNA is TGTGCCACCAGTGATTTGTATACCAGGGTAAGCTCCTACAATGAGCAGTTCTTC. Translating gives CATSDLYTRVSSYNEQFF.

This clonotype was seen ten or more times. The chain combines TRBV6-2 or TRBV6-3 with TRBJ2-1; tentative D call: TRBD2 (7 bases). Germline V gives CDR1 MNHEY, CDR2 SVGEGT. This CDR3 has 14 residues. The ends were cut back, 7 bases at V and 0 bases at J, with 10 bases in the middle. CDR3 residues: CASKRGGSYNEQFF. The CDR3 nucleotides read TGTGCCAGCAAAAGGGGGGGCTCCTACAATGAGCAGTTCTTC.

This clonotype was observed at least ten times. The V and J genes are TRBV12-3 or TRBV12-4 and TRBJ1-5; 7 bases map to TRBD1. The CDR3 sequence is 11 residues long. Trimming cost V 8 bases and J 11 bases; bases outside gene matches: 6. For the CDR3, the DNA is TGTGCCAGCTCAGGGGGTCGGGCCCAGCATTTT. Protein: CASSGGRAQHF.

The chain employs TRBV6-5 and TRBJ2-1; D is perhaps TRBD2 (6 bases). Germline values: CDR1 MNHEY, CDR2 SVGAGI. V was pared by 6 bases and J by 2 bases, with 14 bases between. There are 15 residues in the CDR3. The CDR3 DNA reads as TGTGCCAGCAGCTCGGACTATATGACCTACAATGAGCAGTTCTTC. It is translated as CASSSDYMTYNEQFF.

This clonotype appeared many times. The V call is TRBV19, the J call TRBJ2-7; D may match TRBD1 or TRBD2 (5 bases each). The CDR3 totals 14 residues. Germline lookup yields CDR1 LNHDA and CDR2 SQIVND (reference sequence). V was cut by 5 bases and J by 1 base, with 12 bases left in between. The CDR3 DNA sequence: TGTGCCAGTAGTTGGGGGACGGCGTCCTACGAGCAGTACTTC. This translates into CASSWGTASYEQYF.

This clonotype occurred many times. This rearrangement joins TRBV18 to TRBJ1-1, with a weak D call TRBD1 (5 bases). The V end was cut by 4 bases, the J end by 8 bases, with 14 bases between. The CDR3 has 13 residues. Germline V gene sequence: CDR1 KGHSH, CDR2 LQKENI. Here the CDR3 reads CASSQAGPREAFF. For the CDR3, the DNA is TGTGCCAGCTCACAGGCGGGACCGCGAGAAGCTTTCTTT.

The CDR3 reads CASSTYNEQFF. In DNA, the CDR3 is TGTGCCAGCTCAACCTACAATGAGCAGTTCTTC. The rearrangement joins TRBV18 to TRBJ2-1; D call uncertain. This CDR3 has 11 amino acids. V was clipped by 5 bases and J by 2 bases, with 1 base between them. Germline loops: CDR1 KGHSH, CDR2 LQKENI. Looking up the rest from reference TRBV18 and TRBJ2-1 gives the full variable domain: NAGVMQNPRHLVRRRGQEARLRCSPMKGHSHVYWYRQLPEEGLKFMVYLQKENIIDESGMPKERFSAEFPKEGPSILRIQQVVRGDSAAYFCASSTYNEQFFGPGTRLTVL.

The table lists this clonotype with many counts. This chain links TRBV11-2 with TRBJ2-1; tentative D call: TRBD1 (5 bases). The CDR3 length is 14 residues. V was shortened by 5 bases and J by 1 base, with 9 bases between the two germline ends. The V gene's germline CDR1 is SGHAT and CDR2 FQNNGV. The DNA of the CDR3 is TGTGCCAGCAGCCACGACAGTTCCTACAATGAGCAGTTCTTC. This codes for CASSHDSSYNEQFF.

The genes are TRBV13 and TRBJ1-6, with a possible D match to TRBD1 (5 bases). Germline lookup yields CDR1 PRHDT and CDR2 FYEKMQ (reference sequence). Between the trimmed V and J ends, which lost 2 bases and 1 base, there was a span of 12 bases. The CDR3 is made up of 17 amino acids. The CDR3 coding sequence is TGTGCCAGCAGCTTACGTGGCAGGGCGTCCTATAATTCACCCCTCCACTTT. This gives the protein CASSLRGRASYNSPLHF.

This clonotype was seen many times. The chain is built from TRBV25-1 and TRBJ1-5, with D possibly TRBD1 on 5 matching bases. Germline V gene data show CDR1 as MGHDK and CDR2 as SYGVNS. The V gene lost 4 bases and the J gene lost 4 bases, with 17 bases spanning the gap. This CDR3 is 16 amino acids long. The CDR3 reads CASSASGGWGNQPQHF. The CDR3 coding sequence is TGTGCCAGCAGTGCCTCCGGCGGGTGGGGGAATCAGCCCCAGCATTTT.

This clonotype has at least ten counts. The chain couples TRBV12-3 or TRBV12-4 to TRBJ1-5, with 7 positions matching TRBD1. This CDR3 spans 14 amino acids. Trimming took 4 bases from V and 4 from J; bases not matched to a gene: 4. The DNA for the CDR3 is TGTGCCAGCAGTTCCACAGGGGTAAATCAGCCCCAGCATTTT. It specifies CASSSTGVNQPQHF.

The sample holds many counts of this clonotype. The rearrangement links TRBV5-1 to TRBJ1-1, with 7 bases that match TRBD1. J was trimmed by 0 bases and V by 7 bases; bases with no gene match: 9. The CDR3 has 15 residues. Germline CDR1 and CDR2: SGHRS and YFSETQ. The CDR3 coding sequence is TGCGCCAGCTGCAGACAGGGCCTCATGAACACTGAAGCTTTCTTT. Protein sequence: CASCRQGLMNTEAFF.

Note on this clonotype: A read error may explain this, as a much larger clone is one base away. The chain links TRBV7-9 to TRBJ2-7, with D uncertain. Germline CDR1 reads SEHNR; CDR2 reads FQNEAQ (reference sequence). Trimming stripped 1 base from V and 9 bases from J, with 19 bases between. The CDR3 contains 15 residues. The CDR3 sequence is CASSLERLSYKGQYF. CDR3 bases: TGTGCCAGCAGCTTAGAACGGCTGTCCTACAAGGGGCAGTACTTC.

The chain recombines TRBV2 with TRBJ1-1; D is uncertain. This CDR3 has 13 residues. Germline-derived CDR1 and CDR2 are SNHLY and FYNNEI. The V gene lost 4 bases and the J gene lost 2 bases, with 8 bases spanning the gap. Here the CDR3 DNA reads TGTGCCAGCAGTGCTGACTTCAACACTGAAGCTTTCTTT. This gives the protein CASSADFNTEAFF.

This clonotype was detected many times. V is TRBV19 and J is TRBJ2-2; a weak D match, TRBD1 (6 bases). The CDR3 is 15 residues long. Germline V gene data show CDR1 as LNHDA and CDR2 as SQIVND (reference sequence). V was cut by 7 bases and J by 5 bases, with 17 bases left in between. CDR3 residues: CASMGQRPATGELFF. The CDR3 nucleotides are TGTGCCAGTATGGGACAAAGGCCTGCTACCGGGGAGCTGTTTTTT.

Ten or more counts support this clonotype. V gene TRBV6-5 combines with J gene TRBJ2-1, with 9 positions matching TRBD2. Germline CDR1 and CDR2: MNHEY and SVGAGI. The CDR3 consists of 15 residues. J was trimmed by 3 bases and V by 5 bases; bases with no gene match: 5. In DNA, the CDR3 is TGTGCCAGCAGTCCCAGGCGGGGGGGCTACAATGAGCAGTTCTTC. Translated: CASSPRRGGYNEQFF.

The V call is TRBV5-5, the J call TRBJ2-5, with 7 bases lining up with TRBD1. The CDR3 totals 16 residues. V lost 0 bases, J lost 2 bases, and 7 bases stayed unmatched. Per the germline V gene, CDR1 is SGHKS and CDR2 is YYEKEE (reference sequence). CDR3 sequence reads: CASSLGPGTAQETQYF. The CDR3 DNA follows: TGTGCCAGCAGCTTGGGACCCGGGACAGCACAAGAGACCCAGTACTTC.

This clonotype was recorded a few times. The CDR3: CASSLRSNTGELFF. The CDR3, as DNA: TGCGCCAGCAGCTTGAGATCAAACACCGGGGAGCTGTTTTTT. V is TRBV5-1 and J is TRBJ2-2; no clear D. V was trimmed by 1 base and J by 2 bases, leaving 6 bases between them. Germline CDR1 and CDR2: SGHRS and YFSETQ. The CDR3 is 14 amino acids. Based on the CDR3 plus reference TRBV5-1 and TRBJ2-2, the full variable domain is KAGVTQTPRYLIKTRGQQVTLSCSPISGHRSVSWYQQTPGQGLQFLFEYFSETQRNKGNFPGRFSGRQFSNSRSEMNVSTLELGDSALYLCASSLRSNTGELFFGEGSRLTVL.

Ten or more counts support this clonotype. This chain links TRBV29-1 with TRBJ2-1; 7 bases are a match to TRBD2. The CDR3 is made up of 14 amino acids. The V segment lost 7 bases and the J segment 1 base; nucleotides outside the gene matches: 7. The germline V gene encodes CDR1 SQVTM and CDR2 ANQGSEA. The CDR3 sequence is CSGLADSSYNEQFF. The CDR3 DNA reads TGCAGCGGACTAGCCGACAGTTCCTACAATGAGCAGTTCTTC.

This clonotype showed up just a few times. The CDR3 DNA follows: TGTGCCAGCAGCCCAGTCTCGGGACAGAGCATATACTTAGCCAAAAACATTCAGTACTTC. Translation: CASSPVSGQSIYLAKNIQYF. V is TRBV7-2 and J is TRBJ2-4, with 7 bases lining up with TRBD1. Germline V gene lookup returns CDR1 SGHTA and CDR2 FQGNSA. With 5 bases clipped from V and 0 bases from J, the junction kept 19 bases outside the gene matches. The CDR3 spans 20 residues.